These 23 T cell receptor beta chains originate from one sample sequenced in a study of CD8+CD57+ T cells in acquired aplastic anemia (dated by TCRdb to 2016 to 2019). The run used an Illumina HiSeq 2000. Genomic DNA was used as template for profiling of TCR beta VDJ combinations and CDR3 sequences. TCRdb applied fastp at Q25 and MiXCR to the public reads, then kept only in-frame beta chains. When rows share a CDR3 protein, they turn into one entry using the most common DNA and genes. Counted in this sample were more than 150,000 distinct CDR3 sequences; under 55% of them appeared once. The ten largest clones add up to under 3% of the sample. The sequenced material came from sorted CD4+, CD8+, or CD8+CD57+ T cells (not recorded which) from PBMCs. The receptors shown here come from a human donor in good health.

The chain couples TRBV2 to TRBJ2-7, with 10 bases aligning to TRBD2. V lost 5 bases, J lost 2 bases, and 3 bases stayed unmatched. From germline, CDR1 is SNHLY and CDR2 FYNNEI. The CDR3 length is 14 residues. CDR3 in DNA: TGTGCCAGCAGTAATGGACTAGCGGCCTACGAGCAGTACTTC. Its translation is CASSNGLAAYEQYF.

This clonotype was seen repeatedly, ten times or more. V and J are TRBV7-9 and TRBJ1-5; D is ambiguous. The ends were cut back, 6 bases at V and 9 bases at J, with 9 bases in the middle. CDR3 length: 11 amino acids. The germline V gene has CDR1 SEHNR and CDR2 FQNEAQ (reference sequence). CDR3 loop: CASSHTGPQHF. DNA for the CDR3: TGTGCCAGCAGTCACACCGGGCCCCAGCATTTT.

V gene TRBV15 combines with J gene TRBJ1-1; maybe TRBD1 (6 bases). The CDR3 is made up of 13 amino acids. Germline V lookup: CDR1 LNHNV, CDR2 YYDKDF (reference sequence). V was pared by 0 bases and J by 7 bases, with 9 bases between. The CDR3 nucleotides are TGTGCCACCAGCAGAGACAGGGGCGGTGAAGCTTTCTTT. Protein sequence: CATSRDRGGEAFF.

In the case of this clonotype: This may arise from a read error, as a much more abundant clone is one base away. This chain links TRBV20-1 with TRBJ2-3; TRBD2 aligns across 7 bases. The V segment lost 3 bases and the J segment 10 bases; nucleotides outside the gene matches: 10. Per the germline V gene, CDR1 is DFQATT and CDR2 is SNEGSKA (reference sequence). The CDR3 covers 13 residues. The CDR3, as DNA: TGCAGTGCTAGTAGGTTTCGGGGGGATGCGCAGTATTTT. This translates into CSASRFRGDAQYF.

This clonotype was detected many times. The chain joins TRBV14 to TRBJ1-1; maybe TRBD1 (5 bases). This CDR3 has 14 amino acids. The V end was cut by 4 bases, the J end by 5 bases, with 14 bases between. Germline-derived CDR1 and CDR2 are SGHDN and FVKESK. CDR3: CASSRGRGGTEAFF. The CDR3, as DNA: TGTGCCAGCAGCCGGGGCCGGGGAGGGACTGAAGCTTTCTTT. The entire variable domain, with the rest obtained from reference TRBV14 and TRBJ1-1, is as follows: EAGVTQFPSHSVIEKGQTVTLRCDPISGHDNLYWYRRVMGKEIKFLLHFVKESKQDESGMPNNRFLAERTGGTYSTLKVQPAELEDSGVYFCASSRGRGGTEAFFGQGTRLTVV.

This clonotype was recorded many times. The chain couples TRBV9 to TRBJ2-6; D gene ambiguous. Germline assignment: CDR1 SGDLS and CDR2 YYNGEE. The CDR3 runs 16 residues. Trimming took off 4 bases at V and 2 bases at J, with 13 bases between the two ends. CDR3 in DNA: TGTGCCAGCAGCAAAGTACCTAATCCTGGGGCCAACGTCCTGACTTTC. Translation gives CASSKVPNPGANVLTF.

This clonotype was picked up many times. The chain couples TRBV12-5 to TRBJ1-1; D remains unclear. The CDR3 sequence is 14 residues long. V lost 5 bases to trimming and J lost 5 bases, with 15 bases between them. Germline CDR1 reads LGHNT; CDR2 reads FRNRAP. In DNA form, the CDR3 reads TGTGCTAGTGGTAGGAACCGGGAATTGACTGAAGCTTTCTTT. Translating it yields CASGRNRELTEAFF.

The chain couples TRBV10-3 to TRBJ2-3; 10 positions agree with TRBD2. Germline V gives CDR1 ENHRY, CDR2 SYGVKD. V lost 8 bases and J lost 1; bases outside the gene matches: 0. The CDR3 runs 13 residues. The CDR3 sequence is CAIGLAGTDTQYF. The CDR3 DNA reads TGTGCCATCGGACTAGCGGGCACAGATACGCAGTATTTT.

On this clonotype itself: A single base separates this from a much larger clone, so it may be a read error. The chain links TRBV20-1 to TRBJ2-7; 11 bases map to TRBD2. Germline V CDR1 and CDR2: DFQATT, SNEGSKA (reference sequence). The CDR3 has 15 residues. The CDR3: CSANRLAGSSYERYF. In DNA form, the CDR3 reads TGCAGTGCTAACCGACTAGCGGGGAGCTCCTACGAGCGGTACTTC.

This clonotype was found many times. The CDR3 nucleotides read TGTGCCAGCAGCCAATCGACGGAGACCCAGTACTTC. Amino acid sequence: CASSQSTETQYF. This rearrangement joins TRBV16 to TRBJ2-5, with no clear D. Germline CDR1 and CDR2: KGHSY and FQNENV. Between the trimmed V and J ends, which lost 0 bases and 5 bases, there was a span of 4 bases. The CDR3 sequence is 12 residues long.

The genes are TRBV7-9 and TRBJ2-7, with no clear D. The V and J ends lost 0 bases and 5 bases respectively, with 8 bases between them. Germline-derived CDR1 and CDR2 are SEHNR and FQNEAQ (reference sequence). The length of the CDR3 is 13 residues. CDR3 coding DNA: TGTGCCAGCAGCTTAGCGAACGACCACGAGCAGTACTTC. This sequence encodes CASSLANDHEQYF. The entire variable domain, with the rest obtained from reference TRBV7-9 and TRBJ2-7, is as follows: DTGVSQNPRHKITKRGQNVTFRCDPISEHNRLYWYRQTLGQGPEFLTYFQNEAQLEKSRLLSDRFSAERPKGSFSTLEIQRTEQGDSAMYLCASSLANDHEQYFGPGTRLTVT.

This clonotype has at least ten counts. This rearrangement joins TRBV12-3 or TRBV12-4 to TRBJ1-6; D is unresolved. Trimming shortened V by 5 bases and J by 7 bases, and 15 bases separated the two germline ends. The CDR3 contains 15 residues. The CDR3 loop is CASSHGLMGNSPLHF. CDR3 in DNA: TGTGCCAGCAGTCACGGACTGATGGGGAATTCACCCCTCCACTTT.

This clonotype was seen ten or more times. V usage is TRBV15 and J usage is TRBJ2-1; no firm D call. V lost 1 base, J lost 9 bases, and 13 bases lay in between. Germline V CDR1 and CDR2: LNHNV, YYDKDF (reference sequence). CDR3 length: 14 residues. The CDR3 nucleotides read TGTGCCACCAGCAGAGGAAGGACGTTGCGTGAGCAGTTCTTC. Translation gives CATSRGRTLREQFF.

The rearrangement joins TRBV15 to TRBJ2-5, with 8 bases aligning to TRBD1. Germline V lookup: CDR1 LNHNV, CDR2 YYDKDF (reference sequence). The CDR3 has 17 amino acids. V shed 5 bases and J 5 bases; nucleotides not matched to a gene: 16. This CDR3 reads CATSRPTQGAGGETQYF. For the CDR3, the DNA is TGTGCCACCAGCCGACCTACTCAGGGGGCGGGTGGTGAGACCCAGTACTTC.

This clonotype was detected a few times. V usage is TRBV24-1 and J usage is TRBJ2-2, with a weak D call TRBD1 (5 bases). V was pared by 12 bases and J by 2 bases, with 12 bases between. Germline V gene data show CDR1 as KGHDR and CDR2 as SFDVKD. CDR3 length: 13 residues. CDR3 in amino acids: CAVRQLNTGELFF. The CDR3, as DNA: TGTGCCGTTCGACAGTTAAACACCGGGGAGCTGTTTTTT.

There are many counts of this clonotype. V is TRBV12-3 or TRBV12-4 and J is TRBJ2-1, with a tentative D call TRBD1 (5 bases). V was clipped by 10 bases and J by 15 bases, with 19 bases between them. The CDR3 has 11 amino acids. The CDR3 is CATTMRTNPFF. CDR3 in DNA: TGTGCCACCACCATGAGGACAAATCCGTTCTTC.

This clonotype showed up many times. This chain connects TRBV6-1 to TRBJ2-7; D is possibly TRBD1 or TRBD2 (5 bases each). This CDR3 has 13 residues. Trimming left V 6 bases short and J 6 bases short, with 15 bases between. CDR1 and CDR2 (germline): MNHNS, SASEGT. The DNA of the CDR3 is TGTGCCAGCAGGACCGGGACCGGTCCCGAGCAGTACTTC. Translation: CASRTGTGPEQYF.

J is TRBJ2-5 and V is TRBV7-2; 8 bases map to TRBD1. V lost 1 base to trimming and J lost 5 bases; unmatched junction nucleotides: 9. Germline CDR1 and CDR2: SGHTA and FQGNSA. The length of the CDR3 is 16 residues. The CDR3 loop is CASSLGLTGGLETQYF. The CDR3 bases are TGTGCCAGCAGCTTAGGCTTAACAGGGGGGTTGGAGACCCAGTACTTC.

This clonotype has ten or more counts. The chain uses TRBV2 and TRBJ1-3, with a possible D match to TRBD1 (5 bases). V was clipped by 3 bases and J by 2 bases, with 8 bases between them. Germline V gene data show CDR1 as SNHLY and CDR2 as FYNNEI. The CDR3 totals 14 residues. Here the CDR3 reads CASSEGGAGNTIYF. The CDR3 DNA is TGTGCCAGCAGTGAGGGGGGAGCTGGAAACACCATATATTTT.

This rearrangement joins TRBV19 to TRBJ1-2, with TRBD1 as a possible D gene (6 bases). Germline CDR1 LNHDA, CDR2 SQIVND (reference sequence). V was clipped by 7 bases and J by 5 bases, with 14 bases between them. This CDR3 region has 13 residues. The CDR3 coding sequence is TGTGCCAGTAAACGGGACATCGGGTATGGCTACACCTTC. Translating gives CASKRDIGYGYTF. The entire variable domain, with the rest obtained from reference TRBV19 and TRBJ1-2, is as follows: DGGITQSPKYLFRKEGQNVTLSCEQNLNHDAMYWYRQDPGQGLRLIYYSQIVNDFQKGDIAEGYSVSREKKESFPLTVTSAQKNPTAFYLCASKRDIGYGYTFGSGTRLTVV.

The chain employs TRBV12-3 or TRBV12-4 and TRBJ2-7; no clear D gene. V lost 6 bases to trimming and J lost 5 bases, with 5 bases between them. This CDR3 is 10 amino acids long. The CDR3 DNA sequence: TGTGCCAGCAGCGGTGACGAGCAGTACTTC. This codes for CASSGDEQYF.

The table lists this clonotype with many counts. J is TRBJ2-1 and V is TRBV11-2, with 12 nucleotides matching TRBD2. With V trimmed by 1 base and J by 9 bases, 7 bases remained unmatched. Germline assignment: CDR1 SGHAT and CDR2 FQNNGV. This CDR3 comprises 16 residues. CDR3 DNA: TGTGCCAGCAGCTTAGGGACTAGCGGGGCCTTGGCTGAGCAGTTCTTC. Translating it yields CASSLGTSGALAEQFF.

This clonotype was observed at least ten times. The chain employs TRBV5-1 and TRBJ2-2; D tentatively fits TRBD1 or TRBD2 (5 bases each). Germline V gene data show CDR1 as SGHRS and CDR2 as YFSETQ. Trimming took off 3 bases at V and 0 bases at J, with 15 bases between the two ends. The CDR3 has 17 residues. CDR3 residues: CASSYQYGTSNTGELFF. The CDR3 region has the DNA TGCGCCAGCAGCTATCAATATGGGACGTCGAACACCGGGGAGCTGTTTTTT.